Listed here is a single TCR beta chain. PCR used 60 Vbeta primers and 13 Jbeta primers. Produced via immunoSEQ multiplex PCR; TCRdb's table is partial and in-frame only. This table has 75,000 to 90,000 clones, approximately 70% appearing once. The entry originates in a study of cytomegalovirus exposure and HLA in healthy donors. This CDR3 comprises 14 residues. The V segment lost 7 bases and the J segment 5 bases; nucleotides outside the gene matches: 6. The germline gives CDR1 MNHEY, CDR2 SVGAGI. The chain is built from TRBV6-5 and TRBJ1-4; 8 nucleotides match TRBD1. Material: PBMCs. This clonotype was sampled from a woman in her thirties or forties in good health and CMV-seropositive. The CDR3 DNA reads TGTGCCAGCAAAACGACAGGGGCAAATGAAAAACTGTTTTTT. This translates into CASKTTGANEKLFF.